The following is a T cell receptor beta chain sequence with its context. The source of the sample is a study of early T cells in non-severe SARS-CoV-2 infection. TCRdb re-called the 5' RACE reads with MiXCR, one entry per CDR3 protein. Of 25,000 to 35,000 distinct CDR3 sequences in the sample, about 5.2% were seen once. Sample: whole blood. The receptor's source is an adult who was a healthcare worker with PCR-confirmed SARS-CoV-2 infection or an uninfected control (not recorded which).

For the CDR3, the DNA is TGTGCCAGCAGCTCAACTAGCGGGAACACAGATACGCAGTATTTT. Translated, it gives CASSSTSGNTDTQYF. V is TRBV11-1 and J is TRBJ2-3; 10 nucleotides align to TRBD2. The J segment lost 2 bases and the V segment lost 4 bases, leaving 3 bases of the junction unmatched. Germline values: CDR1 SGHAT, CDR2 FQDESV (reference sequence). This CDR3 is built from 15 residues.